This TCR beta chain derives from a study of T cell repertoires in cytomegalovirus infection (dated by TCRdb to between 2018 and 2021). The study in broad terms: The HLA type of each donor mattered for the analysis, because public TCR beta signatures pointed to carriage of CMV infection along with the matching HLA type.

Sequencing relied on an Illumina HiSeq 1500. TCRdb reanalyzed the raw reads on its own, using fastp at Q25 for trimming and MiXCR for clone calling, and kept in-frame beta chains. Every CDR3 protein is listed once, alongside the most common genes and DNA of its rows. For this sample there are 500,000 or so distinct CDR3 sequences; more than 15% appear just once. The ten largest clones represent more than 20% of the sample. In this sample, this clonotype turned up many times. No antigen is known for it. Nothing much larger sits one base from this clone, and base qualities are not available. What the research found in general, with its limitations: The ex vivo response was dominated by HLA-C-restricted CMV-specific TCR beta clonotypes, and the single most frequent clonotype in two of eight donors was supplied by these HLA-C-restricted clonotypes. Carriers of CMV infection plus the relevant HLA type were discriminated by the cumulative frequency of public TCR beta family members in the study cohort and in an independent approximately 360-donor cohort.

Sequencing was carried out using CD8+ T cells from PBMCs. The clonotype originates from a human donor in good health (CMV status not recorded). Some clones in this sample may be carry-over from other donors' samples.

In nucleotides, the sequence is TGTGCCAGCAGTTATAACTGGGGGAACACTGAAGCTTTCTTT. Translated, this gives CASSYNWGNTEAFF. The chain is assembled from TRBV6-5 and TRBJ1-1; there is no confident call for the D gene. From a lookup of the germline V gene, CDR1 and CDR2 are MNHEY and SVGAGI. The V end loses 3 bases and the J end loses 1 base, and a stretch of 9 bases separates them. Spanning cysteine to phenylalanine, the CDR3 consists of 14 amino acids. Only the CDR3 DNA stays, 42 bases, in frame from base 1.